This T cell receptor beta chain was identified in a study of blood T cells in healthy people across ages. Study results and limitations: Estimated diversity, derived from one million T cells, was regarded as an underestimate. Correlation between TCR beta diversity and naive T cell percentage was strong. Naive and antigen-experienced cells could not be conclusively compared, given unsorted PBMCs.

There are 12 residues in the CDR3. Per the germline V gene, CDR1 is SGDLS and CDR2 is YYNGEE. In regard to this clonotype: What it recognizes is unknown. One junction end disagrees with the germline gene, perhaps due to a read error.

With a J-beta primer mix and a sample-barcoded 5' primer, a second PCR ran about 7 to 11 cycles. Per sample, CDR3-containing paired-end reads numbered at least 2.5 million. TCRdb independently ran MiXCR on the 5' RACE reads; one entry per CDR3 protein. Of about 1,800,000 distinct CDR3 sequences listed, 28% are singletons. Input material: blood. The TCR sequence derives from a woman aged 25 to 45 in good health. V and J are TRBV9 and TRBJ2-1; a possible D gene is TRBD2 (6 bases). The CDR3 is CVSGGVHNEQFF. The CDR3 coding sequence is TGTGTCAGCGGCGGGGTACACAATGAGCAGTTCTTC. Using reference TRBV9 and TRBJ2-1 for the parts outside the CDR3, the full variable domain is DSGVTQTPKHLITATGQRVTLRCSPRSGDLSVYWYQQSLDQGLQFLIQYYNGEERAKGNILERFSAQQFPDLHSELNLSSLELGDSALYFCVSGGVHNEQFFGPGTRLTVL.